This T cell receptor beta chain was found in a study of CD8+ T cells in alopecia areata. Study at large: For 6 to 18 months, tofacitinib was taken, and 6 months off drug followed.

Treatment of the sample: oral pan-JAK inhibitor, 5-10 mg twice daily. Patients with alopecia areata provided lesional scalp punch biopsies as well as peripheral blood. This clone has only a few counts. What it binds is unknown. Study-wide points: Scalp samples also yield sequences from resident alphabeta T cells of normal skin.

The sequencing template was cDNA reverse transcribed from extracted RNA. Some clones are missing from TCRdb's copy, which holds only in-frame ones; the method was immunoSEQ multiplex PCR. The sample shows 200,000 or so clones, 58% of them seen only once. Germline loops: CDR1 LGHNA, CDR2 YSLEER. The V gene lost 0 bases and the J gene lost 9 bases, with 12 bases spanning the gap. CDR3 size: 14 residues. The clonotype originates from a human donor with alopecia areata. The sequencing used CD4+ T cells sorted from blood, collected at week 24, from a patient treated with tofacitinib. The chain combines TRBV4-3 with TRBJ2-1, with D tentatively TRBD1 or TRBD2 (5 bases each). The CDR3 sequence is CASSQDLRGPEQFF. CDR3 coding DNA: TGCGCCAGCAGCCAAGACCTCCGGGGCCCTGAGCAGTTCTTC.